The 5 T cell receptor beta chains below were found in one sample sequenced in a study of T cell responses to AZD1222 COVID-19 vaccine (dated by TCRdb to about 2021). Read against the paper, the sample's time point label means: baseline before first vaccination. The library was obtained by the immunoSEQ multiplex PCR assay. The clones in this table, taken by TCRdb from immuneACCESS, are in-frame only. Not every clone is retained; where verified, under half of the shortfall comes from an unresolved V gene, and the cause of the rest is unknown. The sample table holds tens of thousands of clones, of which around 87% were seen once. The ten largest clones add up to 30% to 40% of the sample. The specimen was peripheral blood, collected on day 0 of AZD1222 vaccination. The receptors here all came from an adult in good health.

V is TRBV27 and J is TRBJ1-1, with 7 bases fitting TRBD1. The junction had 8 bases not matched to a gene; V was cut back by 7 bases and J by 3 bases. Germline CDR1 and CDR2: MNHEY and SMNVEV (reference sequence). The CDR3 is 14 residues long. The CDR3 protein is CASMKGAMYTEAFF. The CDR3 coding sequence is TGTGCCAGCATGAAGGGGGCGATGTACACTGAAGCTTTCTTT.

The V and J genes are TRBV5-1 and TRBJ2-7, with no clear D. The CDR3 length is 13 residues. CDR1 and CDR2 (germline): SGHRS, YFSETQ. V dropped 4 bases and J dropped 3 bases, with 11 bases sitting between them. The CDR3 sequence is CASSLQTGYEQYF. The CDR3 region has the DNA TGCGCCAGCAGCCTTCAGACGGGCTACGAGCAGTACTTC.

The V and J genes are TRBV28 and TRBJ2-6; D ambiguous. Per the germline V gene, CDR1 is MDHEN and CDR2 is SYDVKM. V lost 8 bases, J lost 4 bases, and 9 bases lay in between. There are 13 residues in the CDR3. For the CDR3, the DNA is TGTGCCAGCTCAGCAAGCGGGGCCAACGTCCTGACTTTC. Translation: CASSASGANVLTF.

The chain is built from TRBV7-2 and TRBJ2-1; TRBD2 might be the D (5 bases). CDR3 length: 14 amino acids. Germline CDR1 SGHTA, CDR2 FQGNSA. V gave up 2 bases and J gave up 6 bases, with 11 bases separating them. CDR3 DNA sequence: TGTGCCAGCAGCTTAATTCGGGAAACCAATGAGCAGTTCTTC. Translation: CASSLIRETNEQFF.

The chain employs TRBV24-1 and TRBJ1-1; no clear D. Between the trimmed V and J ends, which lost 5 bases and 3 bases, there was a span of 12 bases. This CDR3 is 14 amino acids long. Germline V CDR1 and CDR2: KGHDR, SFDVKD. The CDR3 bases are TGTGCCACCAGTGCCGGTGACCGCTACACTGAAGCTTTCTTT. Amino acid sequence: CATSAGDRYTEAFF.